These 5 T cell receptor beta chains originate from one sample sequenced in a study of Tregs in tolerant kidney transplant recipients. The protocol was immunoSEQ multiplex PCR, while the TCRdb copy is restricted to in-frame clones and leaves out a portion. The sample lists 80,000 or so clones; roughly 90% were seen once. Related graft donors supplied nonmyeloablative bone marrow transplants, and mixed chimerism was transient. The sample was CD4+ T cells from blood (PBMCs), taken 24 months after the transplant. The source of these receptors is a human patient who received a combined kidney and bone marrow transplant. Some T cells may have originated in the graft donor.

The V and J genes are TRBV6-5 and TRBJ1-1; 7 bases are shared with TRBD1. Germline CDR1 and CDR2: MNHEY and SVGAGI. Germline trimming cut 2 bases from V and 3 bases from J; bases unmatched to any gene: 0. CDR3 length: 13 residues. CDR3 loop: CASSYDRDTEAFF. Written as DNA, the CDR3 is TGTGCCAGCAGTTACGACAGGGACACTGAAGCTTTCTTT.

The gene calls are TRBV23-1 and TRBJ2-7; 7 bases match TRBD1. TRBV23-1 qualifies as an ORF whose function is uncertain. After removal of 6 bases from V and 6 bases from J, the junction contained 5 bases not matched to a gene. This CDR3 contains 12 residues. Here the CDR3 reads CASRKTGAEQYF. In nucleotides, the CDR3 is TGCGCCAGCAGGAAAACAGGGGCCGAGCAGTACTTC.

This clone was seen more than once but under ten times. This chain connects TRBV19 to TRBJ1-4; perhaps TRBD1 as D (6 bases). Trimming left V 3 bases short and J 8 bases short, with 19 bases between. This CDR3 has 16 amino acids. The germline V gene encodes CDR1 LNHDA and CDR2 SQIVND (reference sequence). The CDR3 DNA sequence: TGTGCCAGTAGTATCGTATCGGTCAGGGGTGAAGAAAAACTGTTTTTT. Amino acids: CASSIVSVRGEEKLFF.

V and J are TRBV19 and TRBJ2-5; possibly TRBD2 for D (7 bases). The CDR3 has 14 amino acids. The V gene's germline CDR1 is LNHDA and CDR2 SQIVND (reference sequence). Trimming cost V 6 bases and J 4 bases, with 15 bases left between them. The CDR3 is CASSRGGARETQYF. The CDR3 DNA is TGTGCCAGTAGCAGAGGGGGGGCGCGAGAGACCCAGTACTTC.

V is TRBV19 and J is TRBJ1-1; D remains unclear. V was clipped by 0 bases and J by 8 bases, with 13 bases between them. Germline V gene sequence: CDR1 LNHDA, CDR2 SQIVND (reference sequence). CDR3 length: 14 amino acids. DNA for the CDR3: TGTGCCAGTAGTATAGAAGTTAGGAGAACAGAAGCTTTCTTT. Its translation: CASSIEVRRTEAFF.